Sequencing of this TCR beta chain was carried out in a study of beta chain features in type 1 diabetes. Trimming cost V 6 bases and J 1 base, with 12 bases left between them. This CDR3 has 14 amino acids. The germline gives CDR1 SNHLY, CDR2 FYNNEI. The whole isolated RNA underwent reverse transcription, so sequencing captured expressed TCRB transcripts. The table came from immunoSEQ multiplex PCR; TCRdb's copy has only in-frame clones and leaves some out. This table holds a few hundred thousand clones, approximately 25% found once. Turning to this clone: The antigen is unknown.

Whole-study findings and limits: Type 1 diabetes patients had moderately but significantly shorter TCRB CDR3s in all four CD4+ subsets.

The chain recombines TRBV2 with TRBJ2-5, with D possibly matching TRBD1 (6 bases). This receptor was obtained from a woman in her thirties with type 1 diabetes. The sample comprised naive CD4+ T cells from blood. This CDR3 is CASSSTGIQETQYF. The DNA for the CDR3 is TGTGCCAGCAGCTCTACAGGGATCCAAGAGACCCAGTACTTC. The full variable domain, rest sourced from reference TRBV2 and TRBJ2-5, is EPEVTQTPSHQVTQMGQEVILRCVPISNHLYFYWYRQILGQKVEFLVSFYNNEISEKSEIFDDQFSVERPDGSNFTLKIRSTKLEDSAMYFCASSSTGIQETQYFGPGTRLLVL.